The rows below give T cell receptor beta chains drawn from one sample of a study of naive and memory T cell subsets. TCRdb reprocessed the UMI-ligation and nested PCR reads via MiXCR and lists one record per CDR3 protein. The table lists roughly 140,000 distinct CDR3 sequences, under 25% of them singletons. Sequencing input: naive CD8+ T cells from blood. Every receptor here comes from a human donor in good health. The CDR3 runs from the conserved cysteine through the conserved F or W. D genes are given only for firm matches. Rows may omit the clone size; those that give it use once, few, many or a size class.

v_gene: TRBV7-2; abundance: few; j_gene: TRBJ2-1; d_gene: NA; CDR3nt: TGTGCCAGCAGCTTAGTAGAAGGGGCTTATGAGCAGTTCTTC; CDR3aa: CASSLVEGAYEQFF
v_gene: TRBV4-1; abundance: few; j_gene: TRBJ2-7; d_gene: NA; CDR3nt: TGCGCCAGCAGCCAAGCGCTAGCAGTAGGCTACGAGCAGTACTTC; CDR3aa: CASSQALAVGYEQYF
v_gene: TRBV4-1; abundance: few; j_gene: TRBJ2-7; d_gene: NA; CDR3nt: TGCGCCAGCAGCCAGTGGGGGACTCGTTCCTACGAGCAGTACTTC; CDR3aa: CASSQWGTRSYEQYF
v_gene: TRBV7-2; abundance: NA; j_gene: TRBJ2-7; d_gene: TRBD2; CDR3nt: TGTGCCAGCAGCTACGGGACTAGGGGCTACGAGCAGTACTTC; CDR3aa: CASSYGTRGYEQYF
v_gene: TRBV4-1; abundance: NA; j_gene: TRBJ2-7; d_gene: NA; CDR3nt: TGCGCCAGCAGCAGTACAGGGCTTATGGAGCAGTACTTC; CDR3aa: CASSSTGLMEQYF
v_gene: TRBV7-6; abundance: NA; j_gene: TRBJ2-3; d_gene: NA; CDR3nt: TGTGCCAGCAGCTCCCTTCCCCTCCGCACAGATACGCAGTATTTT; CDR3aa: CASSSLPLRTDTQYF
v_gene: TRBV2; abundance: many; j_gene: TRBJ2-1; d_gene: NA; CDR3nt: TGTGCCAGCCCGACTAGTGGCGAGCAGTTCTTC; CDR3aa: CASPTSGEQFF
v_gene: TRBV7-6; abundance: NA; j_gene: TRBJ2-7; d_gene: TRBD2; CDR3nt: TGTGCCAGCAGCTTATCTATGGGACTAGCGGGAACAGTGCAGTACTTC; CDR3aa: CASSLSMGLAGTVQYF
v_gene: TRBV4-1; abundance: NA; j_gene: TRBJ2-1; d_gene: NA; CDR3nt: TGCGCCAGCAGCCCTGGACATGAGCAGTTCTTC; CDR3aa: CASSPGHEQFF
v_gene: TRBV6-5; abundance: NA; j_gene: TRBJ2-7; d_gene: NA; CDR3nt: TGTGCCAGCAGCCCCCTGGACGGAACCTACGAGCAGTACTTC; CDR3aa: CASSPLDGTYEQYF
v_gene: TRBV6-6; abundance: NA; j_gene: TRBJ1-1; d_gene: NA; CDR3nt: TGTGCCAGCAGCGAAAAGGGGCGGGCTGAAGCTTTCTTT; CDR3aa: CASSEKGRAEAFF
v_gene: TRBV29-1; abundance: few; j_gene: TRBJ2-2; d_gene: NA; CDR3nt: TGCAGCGTTGAGGCAGATTACACCGGGGAGCTGTTTTTT; CDR3aa: CSVEADYTGELFF
v_gene: TRBV4-1; abundance: few; j_gene: TRBJ1-1; d_gene: NA; CDR3nt: TGCGCCAGCAGCTCCGACTCGAGTTTCGCTGAAGCTTTCTTT; CDR3aa: CASSSDSSFAEAFF
v_gene: TRBV28; abundance: few; j_gene: TRBJ2-7; d_gene: NA; CDR3nt: TGTGCCAGCAGTTTGAACAGGGACCACGAGCAGTACTTC; CDR3aa: CASSLNRDHEQYF
v_gene: TRBV29-1; abundance: few; j_gene: TRBJ2-6; d_gene: NA; CDR3nt: TGCAGCGTTGAGGAGCTCTCTGGGGCCAACGTCCTGACTTTC; CDR3aa: CSVEELSGANVLTF
v_gene: TRBV20-1; abundance: few; j_gene: TRBJ1-5; d_gene: NA; CDR3nt: TGCAGTGCTAGAGATTACAGGGAGTCGGTAGATCAGCCCCAGCATTTT; CDR3aa: CSARDYRESVDQPQHF
v_gene: TRBV10-3; abundance: NA; j_gene: TRBJ1-1; d_gene: NA; CDR3nt: TGTGCCACCTCATCTGTTTATGACACTGAAGCTTTCTTT; CDR3aa: CATSSVYDTEAFF
v_gene: TRBV6-1; abundance: NA; j_gene: TRBJ2-3; d_gene: NA; CDR3nt: TGTGCCAGCAGTGACCCCCCAGATACGCAGTATTTT; CDR3aa: CASSDPPDTQYF
v_gene: TRBV25-1; abundance: once; j_gene: TRBJ2-7; d_gene: NA; CDR3nt: TGTGCCAGCAGTGAATGGACAGTTTACGAGCAGTACTTC; CDR3aa: CASSEWTVYEQYF
v_gene: TRBV27; abundance: NA; j_gene: TRBJ2-7; d_gene: NA; CDR3nt: TGTGCCAGCAGTTTGGCCAGGAGCTCCTACGAGCAGTACTTC; CDR3aa: CASSLARSSYEQYF
v_gene: TRBV5-1; abundance: NA; j_gene: TRBJ1-5; d_gene: NA; CDR3nt: TGCGCCAGCAGCTTGGAAGGGGGTTATCAGCCCCAGCATTTT; CDR3aa: CASSLEGGYQPQHF
v_gene: TRBV6-2/TRBV6-3; abundance: NA; j_gene: TRBJ2-1; d_gene: TRBD2; CDR3nt: TGTGCCAGCAGCCCGGGGACTAGCGGATACTACAATGAGCAGTTCTTC; CDR3aa: CASSPGTSGYYNEQFF
v_gene: TRBV15; abundance: NA; j_gene: TRBJ2-1; d_gene: NA; CDR3nt: TGTGCCACCAGCAGAGCAGGGTTGGATGGTACGAATGAGCAGTTCTTC; CDR3aa: CATSRAGLDGTNEQFF